Following are 27 T cell receptor beta chains from one sample sequenced in a study of blood T cell repertoires in COVID-19. Sequencing was performed with immunoSEQ multiplex PCR; in TCRdb, only in-frame clones are kept and a portion is missing. Of approximately 160,000 clones listed, 84% are singletons. Sequencing was done on a sample of peripheral blood. The receptors originated from an elderly woman with acute or convalescent COVID-19.

The gene calls are TRBV11-1 and TRBJ2-1, with 7 bases that match TRBD1. Unmatched junction bases numbered 8, after V lost 6 bases and J lost 12 bases. The CDR3 loop spans 12 amino acids. Germline values: CDR1 SGHAT, CDR2 FQDESV (reference sequence). CDR3 nucleotide sequence: TGTGCCAGCAGATCAGGGACAGTTGGGCAGTTCTTC. Translating gives CASRSGTVGQFF.

The J gene is TRBJ2-1, the V gene TRBV27; a possible D gene is TRBD1 (6 bases). CDR3 size: 16 residues. V lost 5 bases, J lost 7 bases, and 21 bases lay in between. Germline V lookup: CDR1 MNHEY, CDR2 SMNVEV (reference sequence). CDR3 in amino acids: CASSKIRPGHLNEQFF. The CDR3 nucleotides are TGTGCCAGCAGTAAGATTCGACCGGGACATTTGAATGAGCAGTTCTTC.

The chain employs TRBV7-9 and TRBJ2-7, with a tentative D call TRBD1 (6 bases). This CDR3 has 12 residues. Trimming took off 5 bases at V and 7 bases at J, with 12 bases between the two ends. The germline V gene encodes CDR1 SEHNR and CDR2 FQNEAQ (reference sequence). Here the CDR3 reads CASSTGRGEQYF. The CDR3 DNA follows: TGTGCCAGCAGCACAGGCAGGGGAGAGCAGTACTTC.

V usage is TRBV27 and J usage is TRBJ1-2; TRBD1 aligns across 9 bases. Germline lookup yields CDR1 MNHEY and CDR2 SMNVEV (reference sequence). This CDR3 contains 16 residues. The V and J ends lost 5 bases and 4 bases, in that order; junction bases with no gene match: 11. DNA of the CDR3: TGTGCCAGCAGTCGCTTGGGACAGGGAAGGGGCTATGGCTACACCTTC. As protein: CASSRLGQGRGYGYTF.

In this sample, this clone turned up a few times. The chain's CDR3 is CASSQELLGETSGGYSYNEQFF. In nucleotides, the CDR3 is TGTGCCAGCAGCCAAGAGTTACTGGGAGAGACTAGCGGGGGGTACTCCTACAATGAGCAGTTCTTC. The rearrangement uses TRBV14 and TRBJ2-1; 13 bases agree with TRBD2. Germline lookup yields CDR1 SGHDN and CDR2 FVKESK. The CDR3 is made up of 22 amino acids. V was clipped by 0 bases and J by 0 bases; unmatched bases: 14. Drawing the rest from reference TRBV14 and TRBJ2-1, the complete variable domain is EAGVTQFPSHSVIEKGQTVTLRCDPISGHDNLYWYRRVMGKEIKFLLHFVKESKQDESGMPNNRFLAERTGGTYSTLKVQPAELEDSGVYFCASSQELLGETSGGYSYNEQFFGPGTRLTVL.

This clone was seen once. The CDR3, as DNA: TGTGCCAGCAGCTCCCTGGACAGGGCCCGTACAGACGAGCAGTACTTC. Protein: CASSSLDRARTDEQYF. This chain links TRBV7-9 with TRBJ2-7, with 8 bases lining up with TRBD1. Germline V gene data show CDR1 as SEHNR and CDR2 as FQNEAQ (reference sequence). With V trimmed by 4 bases and J by 5 bases, 13 bases remained unmatched. The CDR3 sequence is 16 residues long.

V usage is TRBV25-1 and J usage is TRBJ2-5, with 7 bases identical to TRBD2. From germline, CDR1 is MGHDK and CDR2 SYGVNS. V shed 3 bases and J 1 base; nucleotides not matched to a gene: 5. CDR3 length: 15 amino acids. The CDR3 is CASSEGGGPQETQYF. Written as DNA, the CDR3 is TGTGCCAGCAGTGAGGGGGGGGGTCCCCAAGAGACCCAGTACTTC.

The chain carries TRBV2 and TRBJ2-7; no firm D call. There are 12 residues in the CDR3. Trimming stripped 7 bases from V and 4 bases from J, with 11 bases between. Germline values: CDR1 SNHLY, CDR2 FYNNEI. The CDR3, as DNA: TGTGCCAGCAATATTGCAGGATACGAGCAGTACTTC. This sequence encodes CASNIAGYEQYF.

This chain uses TRBV11-2 with TRBJ2-7, with D unresolved. Trimming took off 6 bases at V and 3 bases at J, with 21 bases between the two ends. The CDR3 length is 16 residues. Germline V lookup: CDR1 SGHAT, CDR2 FQNNGV. CDR3 DNA: TGTGCCAGCAGTTGGGCAGACCGAAACCCCCACTACGAGCAGTACTTC. As protein: CASSWADRNPHYEQYF. Looking up the rest from reference TRBV11-2 and TRBJ2-7 gives the full variable domain: EAGVAQSPRYKIIEKRQSVAFWCNPISGHATLYWYQQILGQGPKLLIQFQNNGVVDDSQLPKDRFSAERLKGVDSTLKIQPAKLEDSAVYLCASSWADRNPHYEQYFGPGTRLTVT.

The chain uses TRBV11-2 and TRBJ2-1; TRBD2 agrees at 9 bases. The CDR3 is made up of 14 amino acids. The ends lost 0 bases at V and 12 bases at J; junction bases unmatched: 6. The germline V gene has CDR1 SGHAT and CDR2 FQNNGV. CDR3 protein: CASSLEPSAGGQFF. The CDR3 DNA is TGTGCCAGCAGCTTAGAGCCATCAGCGGGAGGGCAGTTCTTC.

This rearrangement joins TRBV7-2 to TRBJ2-7, with 13 bases matching TRBD2. This CDR3 is built from 14 residues. CDR1 is SGHTA and CDR2 is FQGNSA in the germline V gene. The junction had 4 bases not matched to a gene; V was cut back by 6 bases and J by 5 bases. In DNA form, the CDR3 reads TGTGCCAGCAGACTGGGGACTAGCGGGGACGAGCAGTACTTC. Amino acid sequence: CASRLGTSGDEQYF.

The chain couples TRBV19 to TRBJ1-5; 7 bases line up with TRBD1. The J segment lost 0 bases and the V segment lost 6 bases, leaving 5 bases of the junction unmatched. Germline-derived CDR1 and CDR2 are LNHDA and SQIVND (reference sequence). This CDR3 has 15 amino acids. CDR3 protein: CASRTGTVSNQPQHF. In nucleotides, the CDR3 is TGTGCCAGTAGGACCGGGACAGTTAGCAATCAGCCCCAGCATTTT.

The chain couples TRBV18 to TRBJ2-5, with D hard to call. V was trimmed by 2 bases and J by 3 bases, leaving 10 bases between them. Per germline, CDR1 KGHSH and CDR2 LQKENI. The CDR3 is 14 residues long. CDR3 protein: CASSPTLPKETQYF. The CDR3 nucleotides read TGTGCCAGCTCACCAACCCTACCCAAAGAGACCCAGTACTTC. Complete variable domain (other parts from reference TRBV18 and TRBJ2-5): NAGVMQNPRHLVRRRGQEARLRCSPMKGHSHVYWYRQLPEEGLKFMVYLQKENIIDESGMPKERFSAEFPKEGPSILRIQQVVRGDSAAYFCASSPTLPKETQYFGPGTRLLVL.

The rearrangement joins TRBV5-1 to TRBJ2-3, with 7 bases matching TRBD2. Germline CDR1 reads SGHRS; CDR2 reads YFSETQ. The CDR3 has 15 residues. V lost 0 bases, J lost 4 bases, and 5 bases stayed unmatched. The CDR3 region is CASSLAGGSADTQYF. The CDR3, as DNA: TGCGCCAGCAGCTTGGCGGGGGGATCTGCAGATACGCAGTATTTT.

V usage is TRBV7-9 and J usage is TRBJ2-2; TRBD1 aligns across 8 bases. This CDR3 is 19 amino acids long. Germline V CDR1 and CDR2: SEHNR, FQNEAQ (reference sequence). Trimming cost V 2 bases and J 6 bases; bases outside gene matches: 17. This CDR3 is CASSLRSGGASSKAGELFF. The DNA of the CDR3 is TGTGCCAGCAGCTTACGGTCAGGGGGCGCGTCGAGTAAAGCCGGGGAGCTGTTTTTT. Looking up the rest from reference TRBV7-9 and TRBJ2-2 gives the full variable domain: DTGVSQNPRHKITKRGQNVTFRCDPISEHNRLYWYRQTLGQGPEFLTYFQNEAQLEKSRLLSDRFSAERPKGSFSTLEIQRTEQGDSAMYLCASSLRSGGASSKAGELFFGEGSRLTVL.

V usage is TRBV19 and J usage is TRBJ2-7; TRBD2 aligns across 11 bases. The V gene end was trimmed by 5 bases and the J gene end by 2 bases; junction bases not matched to a gene: 5. This CDR3 has 15 amino acids. Germline V gene sequence: CDR1 LNHDA, CDR2 SQIVND (reference sequence). CDR3 nucleotide sequence: TGTGCCAGTAGTTCGCGACTAGCGGGGACCTACGAGCAGTACTTC. This codes for CASSSRLAGTYEQYF.

V and J are TRBV12-5 and TRBJ1-2; 9 positions match TRBD1. The CDR3 is 17 amino acids. Germline CDR1 is LGHNT and CDR2 is FRNRAP. V lost 1 base to trimming and J lost 4 bases; unmatched junction nucleotides: 10. In DNA, the CDR3 is TGTGCTAGTGGTTTGGGTATACAGGGGGCCAGGGGCTATGGCTACACCTTC. Protein: CASGLGIQGARGYGYTF.

This clone was observed a few times. The chain is built from TRBV29-1 and TRBJ2-2, with a tentative D call TRBD1 (8 bases). Looked up from germline, CDR1 is SQVTM and CDR2 is ANQGSEA. Trimming stripped 7 bases from V and 1 base from J, with 25 bases between. The CDR3 contains 18 residues. The CDR3 protein is CSARGGQESGKNTGELFF. DNA of the CDR3: TGCAGCGCCAGGGGGGGACAGGAGAGCGGGAAGAACACCGGGGAGCTGTTTTTT.

The rearrangement links TRBV5-1 to TRBJ2-7, with TRBD1 matching over 7 bases. The length of the CDR3 is 14 residues. Germline CDR1 SGHRS, CDR2 YFSETQ. Germline trimming cut 5 bases from V and 1 base from J; bases unmatched to any gene: 6. Written as DNA, the CDR3 is TGCGCCAGCAGACTCCTGGGACAGTCCTACGAGCAGTACTTC. Its translation is CASRLLGQSYEQYF.

The J gene is TRBJ2-7, the V gene TRBV19; maybe TRBD1 (5 bases). The germline CDR1 and CDR2 sequences are LNHDA and SQIVND (reference sequence). The CDR3 spans 16 residues. V lost 4 bases and J 6 bases, leaving 22 bases between the germline ends. CDR3 nucleotide sequence: TGTGCCAGTAGTACACGAACAGGAACGTCCGTGGGCGAGCAGTACTTC. Translation: CASSTRTGTSVGEQYF. The whole variable domain, remainder taken from reference TRBV19 and TRBJ2-7, is DGGITQSPKYLFRKEGQNVTLSCEQNLNHDAMYWYRQDPGQGLRLIYYSQIVNDFQKGDIAEGYSVSREKKESFPLTVTSAQKNPTAFYLCASSTRTGTSVGEQYFGPGTRLTVT.

The chain links TRBV5-1 to TRBJ2-7, with 13 nucleotides matching TRBD2. The V and J ends lost 6 bases and 6 bases, in that order; junction bases with no gene match: 3. The CDR3 is 13 residues long. The V gene's germline CDR1 is SGHRS and CDR2 YFSETQ. In DNA, the CDR3 is TGCGCCAGCAAACTAGCGGGAGGGACCGAGCAGTACTTC. This translates into CASKLAGGTEQYF. The full variable domain, its missing parts supplied by reference TRBV5-1 and TRBJ2-7, is KAGVTQTPRYLIKTRGQQVTLSCSPISGHRSVSWYQQTPGQGLQFLFEYFSETQRNKGNFPGRFSGRQFSNSRSEMNVSTLELGDSALYLCASKLAGGTEQYFGPGTRLTVT.

This clone has only a few counts. The chain links TRBV19 to TRBJ2-1, with a weak D call TRBD2 (5 bases). The CDR3 spans 14 residues. Germline CDR1 reads LNHDA; CDR2 reads SQIVND (reference sequence). Trimming left V 1 base short and J 4 bases short, with 8 bases between. The CDR3, as DNA: TGTGCCAGTAGTATAGGGAGCGGTTACAATGAGCAGTTCTTC. Residues: CASSIGSGYNEQFF.

This rearrangement joins TRBV27 to TRBJ2-1, with TRBD2 matching 7 bases. Germline V CDR1 and CDR2: MNHEY, SMNVEV (reference sequence). There are 14 residues in the CDR3. Trimming took 7 bases from V and 7 from J; bases not matched to a gene: 10. In DNA form, the CDR3 reads TGTGCCAGCATCCGGCTGGGGGGGATGAATGAGCAGTTCTTC. Translation gives CASIRLGGMNEQFF.

In its sample, this clone was seen once. V usage is TRBV12-2 and J usage is TRBJ2-7; the table's D call TRBD1 went unverified against the DNA. TRBV12-2 is shown as a pseudogene. This CDR3 spans 15 amino acids. CDR3 DNA sequence: TGTGCAAGTCGCTGTCTTACTCAGGGGACCTACGAGCAGTACTTC. It is translated as CASRCLTQGTYEQYF.

CDR3 sequence reads: CASRQSSTDTQYF. The CDR3 DNA reads as TGTGCCAGCAGACAGTCTAGCACAGATACGCAGTATTTT. V usage is TRBV5-8 and J usage is TRBJ2-3; no clear D. The CDR3 is 13 amino acids. V was trimmed by 5 bases and J by 0 bases, leaving 7 bases between them. Germline lookup yields CDR1 SGHTS and CDR2 YDEGEE.

The rearrangement joins TRBV19 to TRBJ2-1; 11 bases fit TRBD1. Looked up from germline, CDR1 is LNHDA and CDR2 is SQIVND (reference sequence). CDR3 length: 14 amino acids. J lost 7 bases, V lost 8 bases, and 7 bases had no gene match. The chain's CDR3 is CASSRDRGANEQFF. CDR3 DNA: TGTGCCAGTTCCCGGGACAGGGGGGCGAATGAGCAGTTCTTC. Variable domain in full (rest from reference TRBV19 and TRBJ2-1): DGGITQSPKYLFRKEGQNVTLSCEQNLNHDAMYWYRQDPGQGLRLIYYSQIVNDFQKGDIAEGYSVSREKKESFPLTVTSAQKNPTAFYLCASSRDRGANEQFFGPGTRLTVL.

This clone has only one observation. The chain joins TRBV20-1 to TRBJ2-7; a possible D gene is TRBD2 (6 bases). The germline CDR1 and CDR2 sequences are DFQATT and SNEGSKA (reference sequence). V lost 3 bases and J lost 5, with 26 bases in between. The CDR3 totals 17 residues. The CDR3 sequence: CSASRAGSVGGVNEQYF. CDR3 coding DNA: TGCAGTGCTAGTAGGGCGGGATCTGTTGGGGGAGTTAACGAGCAGTACTTC.